The T cell receptor beta chain under discussion was sequenced for a study of control samples from healthy donors and cancer patients. V was pared by 4 bases and J by 7 bases, with 19 bases between. The CDR3 spans 16 residues. Germline V gene lookup returns CDR1 KGHSH and CDR2 LQKENI. Method: immunoSEQ multiplex PCR; TCRdb's copy keeps in-frame clones and lacks some. The data hold approximately 53,000 clones, with approximately 90% observed a single time. The rearrangement joins TRBV18 to TRBJ2-2, with a possible D match to TRBD1 (6 bases). The sequence was collected from a young man with colorectal cancer. The sample consisted of PBMCs. This CDR3 is CASSRIAGVYIGELFF. DNA for the CDR3: TGTGCCAGCTCACGGATAGCAGGGGTTTACATCGGGGAGCTGTTTTTT.